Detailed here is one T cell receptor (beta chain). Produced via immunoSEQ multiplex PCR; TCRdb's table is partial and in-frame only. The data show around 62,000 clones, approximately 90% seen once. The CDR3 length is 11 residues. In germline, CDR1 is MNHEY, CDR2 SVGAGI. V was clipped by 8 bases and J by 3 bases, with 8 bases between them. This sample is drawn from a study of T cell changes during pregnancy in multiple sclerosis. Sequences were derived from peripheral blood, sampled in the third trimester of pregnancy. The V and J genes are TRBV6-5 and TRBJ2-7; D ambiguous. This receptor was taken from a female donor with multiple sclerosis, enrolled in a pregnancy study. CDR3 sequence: CASRRLYEQYF. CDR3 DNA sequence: TGTGCCAGCCGCAGGCTCTACGAGCAGTACTTC.